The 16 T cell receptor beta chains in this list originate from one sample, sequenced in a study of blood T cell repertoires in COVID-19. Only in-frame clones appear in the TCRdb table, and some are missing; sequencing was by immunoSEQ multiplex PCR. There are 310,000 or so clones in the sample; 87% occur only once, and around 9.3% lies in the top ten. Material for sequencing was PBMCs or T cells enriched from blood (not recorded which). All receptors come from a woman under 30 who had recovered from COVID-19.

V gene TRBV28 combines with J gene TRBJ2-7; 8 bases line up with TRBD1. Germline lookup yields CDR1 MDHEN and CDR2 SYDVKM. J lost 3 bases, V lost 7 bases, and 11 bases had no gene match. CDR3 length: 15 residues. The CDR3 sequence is CASNSDRDRLYEQYF. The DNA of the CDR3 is TGTGCCAGCAACAGTGACCGGGACAGGCTCTACGAGCAGTACTTC.

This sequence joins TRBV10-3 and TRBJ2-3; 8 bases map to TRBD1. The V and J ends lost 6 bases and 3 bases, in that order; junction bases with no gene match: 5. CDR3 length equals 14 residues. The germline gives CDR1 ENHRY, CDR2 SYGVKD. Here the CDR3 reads CAISGQGKTDTQYF. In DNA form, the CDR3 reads TGTGCCATCAGCGGACAGGGAAAGACAGATACGCAGTATTTT.

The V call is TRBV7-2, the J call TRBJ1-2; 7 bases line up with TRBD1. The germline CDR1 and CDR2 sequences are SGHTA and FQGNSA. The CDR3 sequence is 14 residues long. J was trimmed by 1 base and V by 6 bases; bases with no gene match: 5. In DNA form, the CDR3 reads TGTGCCAGCAGAACCGGGACAGATAACTATGGCTACACCTTC. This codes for CASRTGTDNYGYTF.

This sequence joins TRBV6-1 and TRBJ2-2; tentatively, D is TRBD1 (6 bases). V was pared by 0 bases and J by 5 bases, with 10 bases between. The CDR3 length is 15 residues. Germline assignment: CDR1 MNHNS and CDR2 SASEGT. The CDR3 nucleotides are TGTGCCAGCAGTGAAGCGGCAGGGGATACCGGGGAGCTGTTTTTT. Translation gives CASSEAAGDTGELFF.

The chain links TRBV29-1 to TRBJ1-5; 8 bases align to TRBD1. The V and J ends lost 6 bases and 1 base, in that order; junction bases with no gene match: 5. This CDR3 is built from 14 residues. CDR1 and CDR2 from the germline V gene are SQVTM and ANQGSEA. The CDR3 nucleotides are TGCAGCGTAGGGGACAGGTCGAGCAATCAGCCCCAGCATTTT. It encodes CSVGDRSSNQPQHF.

The CDR3 sequence: CASSPRVGTGVLSRNTIYF. The CDR3 region has the DNA TGTGCCAGCAGTCCACGTGTAGGGACAGGGGTCTTAAGCAGAAACACCATATATTTT. The chain has TRBV6-6 and TRBJ1-3; 10 nucleotides agree with TRBD1. This CDR3 contains 19 residues. From germline, CDR1 is MNHNY and CDR2 SVGAGI (reference sequence). The junction had 18 bases not matched to a gene; V was cut back by 5 bases and J by 5 bases.

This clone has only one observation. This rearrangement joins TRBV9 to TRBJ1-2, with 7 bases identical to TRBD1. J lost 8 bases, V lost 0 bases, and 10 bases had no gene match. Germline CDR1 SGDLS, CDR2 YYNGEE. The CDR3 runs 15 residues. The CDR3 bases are TGTGCCAGCAGCGTAGCGAAGACAGGGACAATGGGCTACACCTTC. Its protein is CASSVAKTGTMGYTF.

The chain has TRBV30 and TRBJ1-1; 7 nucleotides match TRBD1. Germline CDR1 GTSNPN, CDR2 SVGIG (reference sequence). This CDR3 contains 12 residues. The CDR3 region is CGQGRKNTEAFF. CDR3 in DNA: TGTGGACAGGGACGGAAGAACACTGAAGCTTTCTTT.

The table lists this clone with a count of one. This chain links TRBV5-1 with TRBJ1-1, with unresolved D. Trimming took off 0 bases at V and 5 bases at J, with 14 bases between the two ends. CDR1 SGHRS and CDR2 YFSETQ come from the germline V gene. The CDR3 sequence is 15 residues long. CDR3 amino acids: CASSLVSGPGTEAFF. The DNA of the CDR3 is TGCGCCAGCAGCTTGGTTTCGGGTCCGGGTACTGAAGCTTTCTTT.

CDR3 nucleotides: TGTGCCATCAGTGAGCGGGGGGACAAAAGCTCTGGGGCCAACGTCCTGACTTTC. Translated: CAISERGDKSSGANVLTF. V usage is TRBV10-3 and J usage is TRBJ2-6; D may be TRBD2 (7 bases). V shed 2 bases and J shed 0 bases, with 14 bases lying between them. The CDR3 sequence is 18 residues long. Per the germline V gene, CDR1 is ENHRY and CDR2 is SYGVKD.

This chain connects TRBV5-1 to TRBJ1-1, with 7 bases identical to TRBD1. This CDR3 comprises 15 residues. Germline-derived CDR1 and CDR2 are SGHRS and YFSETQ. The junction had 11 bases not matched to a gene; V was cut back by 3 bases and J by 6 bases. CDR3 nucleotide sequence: TGCGCCAGCAGCTCGGTAGGGGGCGTAGTCGCTGAAGCTTTCTTT. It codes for CASSSVGGVVAEAFF.

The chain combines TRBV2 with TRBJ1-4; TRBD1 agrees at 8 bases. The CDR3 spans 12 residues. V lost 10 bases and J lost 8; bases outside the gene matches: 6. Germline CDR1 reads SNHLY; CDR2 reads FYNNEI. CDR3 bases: TGTGCCACCGGACAGGGTGGAGAAAAACTGTTTTTT. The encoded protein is CATGQGGEKLFF.

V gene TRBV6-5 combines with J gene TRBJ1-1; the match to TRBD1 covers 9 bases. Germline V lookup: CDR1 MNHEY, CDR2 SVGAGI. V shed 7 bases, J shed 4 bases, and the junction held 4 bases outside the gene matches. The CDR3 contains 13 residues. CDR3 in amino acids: CASILTGGTEAFF. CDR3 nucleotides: TGTGCCAGCATCCTGACAGGGGGCACTGAAGCTTTCTTT.

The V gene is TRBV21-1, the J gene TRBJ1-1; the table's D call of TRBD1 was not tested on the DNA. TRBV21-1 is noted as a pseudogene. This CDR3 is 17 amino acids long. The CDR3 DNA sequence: TGTGCCAGCAGCAACTGTATGGGGCCTCGAATGAACACTGAAGCTTTCTTT. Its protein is CASSNCMGPRMNTEAFF.

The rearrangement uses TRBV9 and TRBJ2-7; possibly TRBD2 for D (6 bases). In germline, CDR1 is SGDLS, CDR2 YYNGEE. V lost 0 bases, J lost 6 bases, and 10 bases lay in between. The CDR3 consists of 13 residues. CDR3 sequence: CASSVVVGGEQYF. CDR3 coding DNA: TGTGCCAGCAGCGTAGTGGTCGGGGGCGAGCAGTACTTC. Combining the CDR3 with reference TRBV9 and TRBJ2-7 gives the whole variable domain DSGVTQTPKHLITATGQRVTLRCSPRSGDLSVYWYQQSLDQGLQFLIQYYNGEERAKGNILERFSAQQFPDLHSELNLSSLELGDSALYFCASSVVVGGEQYFGPGTRLTVT.

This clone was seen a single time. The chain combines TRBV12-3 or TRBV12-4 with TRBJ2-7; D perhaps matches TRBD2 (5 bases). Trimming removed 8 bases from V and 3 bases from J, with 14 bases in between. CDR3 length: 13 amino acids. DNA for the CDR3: TGTGCCAGCCGCGGATCGGGAAACTACGAGCAGTACTTC. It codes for CASRGSGNYEQYF.